This TCR beta chain was sequenced for a study of blood T cell repertoires in COVID-19. J gave up 2 bases and V 4 bases, and 9 bases lay outside the gene matches. Germline CDR1 and CDR2: SGDLS and YYNGEE. The CDR3 is 17 residues long. The data were produced by immunoSEQ multiplex PCR, yet TCRdb's version contains in-frame clones alone and is incomplete. Of about 88,000 clones detected, approximately 90% appear once; the ten largest clones hold 1.5% to 2%. The receptor was isolated from a man in his 60s with acute or convalescent COVID-19. The rearrangement joins TRBV9 to TRBJ2-1, with TRBD2 matching 10 bases. The sequencing sample was made of peripheral blood. The CDR3 DNA reads TGTGCCAGCAGCTTTACTTCGGGACTAGCGCCCTACAATGAGCAGTTCTTC. This encodes CASSFTSGLAPYNEQFF. Drawing the rest from reference TRBV9 and TRBJ2-1, the complete variable domain is DSGVTQTPKHLITATGQRVTLRCSPRSGDLSVYWYQQSLDQGLQFLIQYYNGEERAKGNILERFSAQQFPDLHSELNLSSLELGDSALYFCASSFTSGLAPYNEQFFGPGTRLTVL.